The TCR beta chain under discussion was sequenced for a study of blood T cell repertoires in COVID-19. Study summary: The United States, Italy and Spain supplied acute and convalescent COVID-19 samples. From T cells, B-cell-depleted T cells, or PBMCs came the material, which was cDNA or gDNA.

The CDR3 totals 9 residues. Study processing details: Nucleated cell number was recorded as an estimate derived from reference gene primer amplification. Clones were read by immunoSEQ multiplex PCR, and TCRdb kept only the in-frame ones, dropping some. Clonal size and the V and J genes are those of that table, whereas D and trimming came from the DNA. The sample comprises under 55,000 clones, around 85% of which are singletons, and 14% rests with the top ten. This chain uses TRBV21-1 with TRBJ2-1; no DNA check was done on the table's D call, TRBD2. TRBV21-1 is termed a pseudogene. The receptor's source is a human donor in a cohort sampled during active COVID-19. Sequencing input: peripheral blood. In DNA, the CDR3 is TGTGCCAGCCCCCGGGAGCAGTTCTTC. Protein: CASPREQFF.